Following are 7 T cell receptor beta chains from one sample sequenced in a study of blood T cell repertoires in COVID-19. Libraries were prepared by immunoSEQ multiplex PCR; TCRdb keeps only in-frame clonotypes and omits some of them. The table records roughly 72,000 clones, over 75% of them present only once. Material for sequencing was peripheral blood. These receptors originate from a human donor in a cohort sampled during active COVID-19.

There are a few counts of this clone. The V call is TRBV7-6, the J call TRBJ2-1; 8 bases are shared with TRBD1. Germline loops: CDR1 SGHVS, CDR2 FNYEAQ. V dropped 7 bases and J dropped 5; count of bases not matched to a gene: 10. This CDR3 has 15 amino acids. CDR3 in DNA: TGTGCCAGCACCGACACCGGGACAGGCGACAATGAGCAGTTCTTC. Translated, it gives CASTDTGTGDNEQFF.

This clone showed up just once. The chain uses TRBV10-3 and TRBJ1-4, with a weak D call TRBD1 (6 bases). The CDR3 has 15 amino acids. The V end lost 0 bases, the J end lost 4 bases, and 9 bases lay between the germline ends. Germline lookup yields CDR1 ENHRY and CDR2 SYGVKD. The DNA of the CDR3 is TGTGCCATCAGTGAGTCGAGGACAGTTAATGAAAAACTGTTTTTT. Translation gives CAISESRTVNEKLFF.

V gene TRBV14 combines with J gene TRBJ2-1; 10 bases align to TRBD2. The germline CDR1 and CDR2 sequences are SGHDN and FVKESK. Trimming removed 4 bases from V and 7 bases from J; junction bases left unmatched: 4. The CDR3 has 14 amino acids. The CDR3, as DNA: TGTGCCAGCAGCCGACTAGCGGGTAGTAATGAGCAGTTCTTC. It encodes CASSRLAGSNEQFF.

The genes are TRBV6-2 or TRBV6-3 and TRBJ2-1; TRBD2 might be the D (6 bases). V was clipped by 3 bases and J by 7 bases, with 7 bases between them. CDR1 and CDR2 from the germline V gene are MNHEY and SVGEGT. The CDR3 runs 12 residues. CDR3 nucleotide sequence: TGTGCCAGCAGTTATAGCGGAAATGAGCAGTTCTTC. It encodes CASSYSGNEQFF.

This clone was counted between two and nine times. A read error may produce the germline difference seen at one junction end. The chain employs TRBV5-5 and TRBJ1-1; tentative D call: TRBD1 (5 bases). The CDR3 has 14 residues. Germline CDR1 SGHKS, CDR2 YYEKEE (reference sequence). The CDR3 is CASRLDILNTEAFF. The CDR3 bases are TGTGCCAGCAGATTGGACATCCTGAACACTGAAGCTTTCTTT.

The rearrangement links TRBV9 to TRBJ1-2; 9 nucleotides agree with TRBD1. The J segment lost 7 bases and the V segment lost 3 bases, leaving 7 bases of the junction unmatched. This CDR3 has 14 amino acids. Germline values: CDR1 SGDLS, CDR2 YYNGEE. The CDR3 is CASSAIQGAGGYTF. The CDR3, as DNA: TGTGCCAGCAGCGCAATACAGGGGGCTGGTGGCTACACCTTC. The whole variable domain, remainder taken from reference TRBV9 and TRBJ1-2, is DSGVTQTPKHLITATGQRVTLRCSPRSGDLSVYWYQQSLDQGLQFLIQYYNGEERAKGNILERFSAQQFPDLHSELNLSSLELGDSALYFCASSAIQGAGGYTFGSGTRLTVV.

The chain is built from TRBV18 and TRBJ2-1, with TRBD1 identical over 8 bases. Germline V gene data show CDR1 as KGHSH and CDR2 as LQKENI. Losses at the gene ends were 6 bases for V and 1 base for J; bases not matched to a gene: 8. The CDR3 length is 16 residues. The CDR3 loop reads CASSPDRDPSYNEQFF. The CDR3 nucleotides are TGTGCCAGCTCGCCGGACAGGGACCCTTCCTACAATGAGCAGTTCTTC.